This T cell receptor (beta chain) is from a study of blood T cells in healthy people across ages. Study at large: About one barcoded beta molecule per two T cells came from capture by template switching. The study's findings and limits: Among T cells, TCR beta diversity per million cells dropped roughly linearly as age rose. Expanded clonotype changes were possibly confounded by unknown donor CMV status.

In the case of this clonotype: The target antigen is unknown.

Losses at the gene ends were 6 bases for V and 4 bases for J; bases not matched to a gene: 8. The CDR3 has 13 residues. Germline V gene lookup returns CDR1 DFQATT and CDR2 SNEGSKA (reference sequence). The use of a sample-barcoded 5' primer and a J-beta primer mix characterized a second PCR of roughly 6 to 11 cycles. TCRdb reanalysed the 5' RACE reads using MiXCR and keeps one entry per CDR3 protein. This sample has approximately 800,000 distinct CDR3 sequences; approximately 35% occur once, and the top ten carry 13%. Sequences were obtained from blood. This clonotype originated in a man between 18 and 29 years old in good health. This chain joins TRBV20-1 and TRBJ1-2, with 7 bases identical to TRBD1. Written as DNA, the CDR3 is TGCAGTGCAAGACAGGGTTTTGGCTATGGCTACACCTTC. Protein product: CSARQGFGYGYTF.